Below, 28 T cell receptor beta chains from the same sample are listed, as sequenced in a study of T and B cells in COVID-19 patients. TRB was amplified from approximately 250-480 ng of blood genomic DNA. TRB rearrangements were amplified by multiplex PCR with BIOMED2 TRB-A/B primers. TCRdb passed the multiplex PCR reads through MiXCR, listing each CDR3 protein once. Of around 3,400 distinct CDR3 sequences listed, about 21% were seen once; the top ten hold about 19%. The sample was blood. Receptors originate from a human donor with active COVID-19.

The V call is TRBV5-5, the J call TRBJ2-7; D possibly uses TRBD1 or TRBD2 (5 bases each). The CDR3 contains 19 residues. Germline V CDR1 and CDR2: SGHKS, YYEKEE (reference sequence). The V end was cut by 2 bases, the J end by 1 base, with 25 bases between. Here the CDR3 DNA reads TGTGCCAGCAGCTTAGGGCTCGGGGCAGGCGACATCCCTTCCTACGAGCAGTACTTC. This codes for CASSLGLGAGDIPSYEQYF.

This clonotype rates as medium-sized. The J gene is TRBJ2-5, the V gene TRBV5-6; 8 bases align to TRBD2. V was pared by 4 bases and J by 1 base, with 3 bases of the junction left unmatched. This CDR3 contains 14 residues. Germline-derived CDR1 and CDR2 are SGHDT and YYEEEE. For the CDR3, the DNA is TGTGCCAGCAGCGGAGCGGGAGTCCAAGAGACCCAGTACTTC. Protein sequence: CASSGAGVQETQYF.

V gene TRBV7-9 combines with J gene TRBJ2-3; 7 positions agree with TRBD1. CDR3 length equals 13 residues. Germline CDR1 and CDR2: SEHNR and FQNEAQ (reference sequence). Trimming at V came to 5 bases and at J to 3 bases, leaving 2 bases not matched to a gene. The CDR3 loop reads CASSPQGTDTQYF. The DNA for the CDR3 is TGTGCCAGCAGCCCACAGGGGACAGATACGCAGTATTTT.

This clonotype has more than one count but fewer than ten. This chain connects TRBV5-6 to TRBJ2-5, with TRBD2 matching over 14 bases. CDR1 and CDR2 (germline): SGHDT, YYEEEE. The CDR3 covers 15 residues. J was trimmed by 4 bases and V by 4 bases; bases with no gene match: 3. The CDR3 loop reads CASSTGLAGGETQYF. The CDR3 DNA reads TGTGCCAGCAGCACCGGACTAGCGGGAGGAGAGACCCAGTACTTC.

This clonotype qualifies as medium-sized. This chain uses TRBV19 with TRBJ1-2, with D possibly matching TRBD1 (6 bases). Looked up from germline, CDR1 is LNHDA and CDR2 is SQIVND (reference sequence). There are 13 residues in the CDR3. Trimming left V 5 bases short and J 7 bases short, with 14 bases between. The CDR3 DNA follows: TGTGCCAGTAGTCCCGAGGGGGGTGCTGGCTACACCTTC. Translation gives CASSPEGGAGYTF.

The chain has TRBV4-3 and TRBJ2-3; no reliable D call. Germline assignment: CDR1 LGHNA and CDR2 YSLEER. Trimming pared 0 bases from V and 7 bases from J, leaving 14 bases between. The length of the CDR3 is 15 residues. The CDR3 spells CASSQEGLVSNTQYF. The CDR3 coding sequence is TGCGCCAGCAGCCAAGAAGGGCTTGTATCCAATACGCAGTATTTT.

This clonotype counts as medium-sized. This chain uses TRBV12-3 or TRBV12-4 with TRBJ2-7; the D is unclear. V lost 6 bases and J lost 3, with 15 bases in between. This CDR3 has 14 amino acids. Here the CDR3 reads CASSRVPEFYEQYF. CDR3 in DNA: TGTGCCAGCAGCCGGGTGCCGGAGTTCTACGAGCAGTACTTC.

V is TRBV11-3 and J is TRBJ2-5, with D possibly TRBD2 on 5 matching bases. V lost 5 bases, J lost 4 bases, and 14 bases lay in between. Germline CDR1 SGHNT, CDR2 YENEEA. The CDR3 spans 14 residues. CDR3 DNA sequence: TGTGCCAGCAGCCCTATCGGACTCAGAGAGACCCAGTACTTC. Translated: CASSPIGLRETQYF.

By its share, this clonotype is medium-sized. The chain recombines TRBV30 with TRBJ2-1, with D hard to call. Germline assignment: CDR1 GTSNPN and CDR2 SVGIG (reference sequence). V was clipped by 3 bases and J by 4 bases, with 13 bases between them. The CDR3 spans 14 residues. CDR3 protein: CAWRVGGNYNEQFF. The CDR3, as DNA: TGTGCCTGGAGGGTTGGTGGAAATTACAATGAGCAGTTCTTC. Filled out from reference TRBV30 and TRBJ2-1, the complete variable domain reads SQTIHQWPATLVQPVGSPLSLECTVEGTSNPNLYWYRQAAGRGLQLLFYSVGIGQISSEVPQNLSASRPQDRQFILSSKKLLLSDSGFYLCAWRVGGNYNEQFFGPGTRLTVL.

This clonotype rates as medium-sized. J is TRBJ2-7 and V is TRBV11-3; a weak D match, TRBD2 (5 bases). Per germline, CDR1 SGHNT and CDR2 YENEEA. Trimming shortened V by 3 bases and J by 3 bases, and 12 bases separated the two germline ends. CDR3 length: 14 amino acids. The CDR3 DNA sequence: TGTGCCAGCAGCTTTAGGCCCAGCGGCTACGAGCAGTACTTC. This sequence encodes CASSFRPSGYEQYF.

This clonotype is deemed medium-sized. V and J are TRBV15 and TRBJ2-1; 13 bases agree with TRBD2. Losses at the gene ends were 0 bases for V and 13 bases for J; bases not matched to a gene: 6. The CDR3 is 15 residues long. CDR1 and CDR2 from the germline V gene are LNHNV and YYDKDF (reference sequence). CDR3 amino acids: CATSREGTSGNLQFF. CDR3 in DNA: TGTGCCACCAGCAGAGAAGGGACTAGCGGGAATCTCCAGTTCTTC. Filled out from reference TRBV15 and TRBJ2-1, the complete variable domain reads DAMVIQNPRYQVTQFGKPVTLSCSQTLNHNVMYWYQQKSSQAPKLLFHYYDKDFNNEADTPDNFQSRRPNTSFCFLDIRSPGLGDTAMYLCATSREGTSGNLQFFGPGTRLTVL.

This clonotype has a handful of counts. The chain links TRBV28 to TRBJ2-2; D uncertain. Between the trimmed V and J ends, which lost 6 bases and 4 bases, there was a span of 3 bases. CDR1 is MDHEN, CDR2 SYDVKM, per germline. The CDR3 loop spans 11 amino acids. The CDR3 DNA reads TGTGCCAGCAGGCTCACCGGGGAGCTGTTTTTT. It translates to CASRLTGELFF.

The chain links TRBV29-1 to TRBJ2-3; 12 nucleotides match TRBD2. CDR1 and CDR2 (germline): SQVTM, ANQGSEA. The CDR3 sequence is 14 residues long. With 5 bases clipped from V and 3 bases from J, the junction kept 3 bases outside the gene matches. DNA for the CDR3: TGCAGCGTTCTGACTAGCGGGAGTACAGATACGCAGTATTTT. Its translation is CSVLTSGSTDTQYF.

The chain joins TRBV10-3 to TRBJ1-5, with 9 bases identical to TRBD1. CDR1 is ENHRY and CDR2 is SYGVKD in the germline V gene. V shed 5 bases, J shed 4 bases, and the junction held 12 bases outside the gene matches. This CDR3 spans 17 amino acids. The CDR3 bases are TGTGCCATCAGTTATGGTTTGTCAGGGACAGGGAATCAGCCCCAGCATTTT. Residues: CAISYGLSGTGNQPQHF.

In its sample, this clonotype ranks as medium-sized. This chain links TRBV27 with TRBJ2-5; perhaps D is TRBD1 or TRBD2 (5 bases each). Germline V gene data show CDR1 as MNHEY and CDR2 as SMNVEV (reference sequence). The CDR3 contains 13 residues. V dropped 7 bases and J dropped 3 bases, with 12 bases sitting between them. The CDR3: CASKRGNEETQYF. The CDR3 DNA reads TGTGCCAGCAAGAGGGGAAATGAAGAGACCCAGTACTTC.

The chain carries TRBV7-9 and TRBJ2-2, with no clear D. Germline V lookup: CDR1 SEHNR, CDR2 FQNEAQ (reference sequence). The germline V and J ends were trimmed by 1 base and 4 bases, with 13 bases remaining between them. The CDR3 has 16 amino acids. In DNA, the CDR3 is TGTGCCAGCAGCTTAGGCGCGGCTGGCAGCACCGGGGAGCTGTTTTTT. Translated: CASSLGAAGSTGELFF.

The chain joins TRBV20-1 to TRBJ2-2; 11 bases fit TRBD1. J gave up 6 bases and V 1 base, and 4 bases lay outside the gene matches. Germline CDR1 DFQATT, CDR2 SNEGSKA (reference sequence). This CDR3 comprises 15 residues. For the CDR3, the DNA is TGCAGTGCTAGAGGGATGGACAGGGGGCCCGGGGAGCTGTTTTTT. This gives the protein CSARGMDRGPGELFF.

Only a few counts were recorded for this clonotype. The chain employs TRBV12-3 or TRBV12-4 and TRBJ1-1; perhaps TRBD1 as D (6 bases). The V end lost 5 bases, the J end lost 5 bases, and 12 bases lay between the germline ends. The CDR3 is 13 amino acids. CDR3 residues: CASSLLGGTEAFF. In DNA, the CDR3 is TGTGCCAGCAGTCTGCTAGGGGGTACTGAAGCTTTCTTT.

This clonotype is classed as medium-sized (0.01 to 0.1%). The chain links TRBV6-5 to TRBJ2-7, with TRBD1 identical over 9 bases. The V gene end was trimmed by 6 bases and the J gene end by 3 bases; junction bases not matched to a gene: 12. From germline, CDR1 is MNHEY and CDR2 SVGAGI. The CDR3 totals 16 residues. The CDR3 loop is CASSSPLGTGFYEQYF. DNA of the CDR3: TGTGCCAGCAGCTCCCCCTTGGGGACAGGGTTCTACGAGCAGTACTTC.

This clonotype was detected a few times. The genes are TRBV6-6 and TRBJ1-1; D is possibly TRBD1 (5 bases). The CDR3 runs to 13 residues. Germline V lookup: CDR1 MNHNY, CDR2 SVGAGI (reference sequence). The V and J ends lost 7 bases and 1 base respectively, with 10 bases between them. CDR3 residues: CASTLGPNTEAFF. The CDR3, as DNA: TGTGCCAGCACCTTGGGACCGAACACTGAAGCTTTCTTT.

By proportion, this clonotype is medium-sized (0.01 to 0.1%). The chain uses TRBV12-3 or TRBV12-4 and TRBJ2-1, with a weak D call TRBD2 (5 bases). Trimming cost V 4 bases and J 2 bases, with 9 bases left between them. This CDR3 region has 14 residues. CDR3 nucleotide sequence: TGTGCCAGCAGTTCGGGATTCACCTACAATGAGCAGTTCTTC. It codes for CASSSGFTYNEQFF.

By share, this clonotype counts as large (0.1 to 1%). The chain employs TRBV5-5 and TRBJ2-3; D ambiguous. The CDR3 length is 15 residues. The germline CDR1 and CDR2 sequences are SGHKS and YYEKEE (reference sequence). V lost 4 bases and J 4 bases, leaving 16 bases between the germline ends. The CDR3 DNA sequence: TGTGCCAGCAGCGTGAAGGGAACCTGGGCAGATACGCAGTATTTT. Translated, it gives CASSVKGTWADTQYF.

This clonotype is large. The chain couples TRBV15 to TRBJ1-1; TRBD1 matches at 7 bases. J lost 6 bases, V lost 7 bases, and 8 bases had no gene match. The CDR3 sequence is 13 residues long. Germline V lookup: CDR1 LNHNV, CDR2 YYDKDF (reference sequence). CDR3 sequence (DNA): TGTGCCACCAACCTCAGGACAGGACCTGAAGCTTTCTTT. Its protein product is CATNLRTGPEAFF.

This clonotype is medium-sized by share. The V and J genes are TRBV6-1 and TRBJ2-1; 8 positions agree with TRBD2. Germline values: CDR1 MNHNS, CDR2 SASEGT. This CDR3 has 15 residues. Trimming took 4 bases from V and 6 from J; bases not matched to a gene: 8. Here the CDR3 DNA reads TGTGCCAGCAGTGTCGGGGGGGCCAATGGCAATGAGCAGTTCTTC. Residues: CASSVGGANGNEQFF.

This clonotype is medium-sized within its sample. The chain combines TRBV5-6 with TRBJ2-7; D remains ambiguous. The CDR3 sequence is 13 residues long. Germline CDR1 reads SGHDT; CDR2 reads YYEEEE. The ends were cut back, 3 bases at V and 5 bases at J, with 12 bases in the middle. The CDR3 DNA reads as TGTGCCAGCAGCTCTACAAATGTCCACGAGCAGTACTTC. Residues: CASSSTNVHEQYF.

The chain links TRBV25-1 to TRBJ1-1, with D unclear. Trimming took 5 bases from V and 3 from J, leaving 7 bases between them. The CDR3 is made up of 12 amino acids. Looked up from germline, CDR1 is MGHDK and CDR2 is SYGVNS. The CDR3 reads CASSPLHTEAFF. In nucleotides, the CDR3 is TGTGCCAGCAGTCCCCTTCACACTGAAGCTTTCTTT.

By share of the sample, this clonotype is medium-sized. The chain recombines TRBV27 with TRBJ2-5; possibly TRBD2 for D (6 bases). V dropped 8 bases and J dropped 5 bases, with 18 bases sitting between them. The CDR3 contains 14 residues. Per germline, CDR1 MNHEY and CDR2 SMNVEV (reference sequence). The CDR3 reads CASGTFLASETQYF. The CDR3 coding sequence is TGTGCCAGCGGCACCTTTCTAGCGTCGGAGACCCAGTACTTC.

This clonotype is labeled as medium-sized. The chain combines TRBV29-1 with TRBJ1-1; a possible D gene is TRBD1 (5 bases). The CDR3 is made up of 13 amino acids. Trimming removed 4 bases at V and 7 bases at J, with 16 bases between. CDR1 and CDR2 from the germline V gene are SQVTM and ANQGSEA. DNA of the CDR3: TGCAGCGTTGCGGGGGGGACGCTATTTGAAGCTTTCTTT. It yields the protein CSVAGGTLFEAFF.